Presented here are 9 T cell receptor beta chains from one specimen sequenced in a study of post-analysis software for immune sequencing data. General study results and limits: Roughly 5 TRBV segments, TRBV5-6, TRBV5-1 and TRBV20-1 among them, were found more frequent in patients than controls.

These receptors' targets are unknown. Carried by the TCR beta cDNA libraries were unique molecular identifiers. MiXCR, run by TCRdb on the PCR reads, gives a single entry per CDR3 protein. The sample lists about 430,000 distinct CDR3 sequences; about 39% were seen once. Sequencing input: blood. These receptors all come from a girl aged 2 to 10 with multiple sclerosis.

This clonotype turned up a few times. The chain employs TRBV5-1 and TRBJ2-3; the D gene is possibly TRBD2 (5 bases). Germline CDR1 and CDR2: SGHRS and YFSETQ. Deletions cut 9 bases from V and 2 bases from J, with 16 bases between. This CDR3 comprises 14 residues. The CDR3 reads CATRTSGNTDTQYF. In DNA form, the CDR3 reads TGCGCCACCCGAACCTCGGGGAACACAGATACGCAGTATTTT.

V is TRBV28 and J is TRBJ2-1; no definite D call. V dropped 6 bases and J dropped 1 base, with 7 bases sitting between them. The CDR3 loop spans 13 amino acids. The V gene's germline CDR1 is MDHEN and CDR2 SYDVKM. The CDR3 sequence is CASSKESYNEQFF. For the CDR3, the DNA is TGTGCCAGCAGCAAGGAATCCTACAATGAGCAGTTCTTC.

This sequence joins TRBV7-2 and TRBJ2-1; 10 bases are shared with TRBD1. V trimming: 0 bases; J trimming: 9 bases; junction bases outside the gene matches: 8. Germline V lookup: CDR1 SGHTA, CDR2 FQGNSA. This CDR3 contains 16 residues. CDR3 sequence: CASSLATGTGVVEQFF. Here the CDR3 DNA reads TGTGCCAGCAGCTTAGCAACCGGGACAGGGGTCGTTGAGCAGTTCTTC. Looking up the rest from reference TRBV7-2 and TRBJ2-1 gives the full variable domain: GAGVSQSPSNKVTEKGKDVELRCDPISGHTALYWYRQSLGQGLEFLIYFQGNSAPDKSGLPSDRFSAERTGGSVSTLTIQRTQQEDSAVYLCASSLATGTGVVEQFFGPGTRLTVL.

The CDR3 DNA reads as TGTGCCAGCAGCCGAGAACCACTAGCGGCAACGCAGTATTTT. Translation: CASSREPLAATQYF. V gene TRBV3-1 combines with J gene TRBJ2-3; 8 bases agree with TRBD2. Germline V CDR1 and CDR2: LGHDT, YNNKEL (reference sequence). V shed 4 bases and J 9 bases; nucleotides not matched to a gene: 9. The CDR3 sequence is 14 residues long.

The CDR3 region has the DNA TGTGCCAGCCTCCTAACGGCTAGCCTCCCCTACAATGAGCAGTTCTTC. Encoded protein: CASLLTASLPYNEQFF. The rearrangement uses TRBV12-3 or TRBV12-4 and TRBJ2-1; D perhaps matches TRBD2 (5 bases). The CDR3 totals 16 residues. Trimming took off 8 bases at V and 2 bases at J, with 19 bases between the two ends.

The table lists this clonotype with a few counts. The rearrangement links TRBV28 to TRBJ2-5, with D hard to call. CDR1 MDHEN and CDR2 SYDVKM come from the germline V gene. There are 14 residues in the CDR3. Trimming removed 1 base from V and 5 bases from J, with 11 bases in between. The CDR3 DNA reads as TGTGCCAGCAGTTTATTGGGCAGGAAGGAGACCCAGTACTTC. Protein product: CASSLLGRKETQYF.

This clonotype was counted only a few times. This chain joins TRBV7-2 and TRBJ2-3; 8 bases map to TRBD2. The CDR3 covers 16 residues. V lost 0 bases and J lost 4; bases outside the gene matches: 6. Germline V gives CDR1 SGHTA, CDR2 FQGNSA. In DNA form, the CDR3 reads TGTGCCAGCAGCTTAGCCCAGCGGGGGAGCGCAGATACGCAGTATTTT. It specifies CASSLAQRGSADTQYF.

This clonotype was seen ten or more times. The rearrangement uses TRBV7-2 and TRBJ1-4, with D perhaps matching TRBD1 (5 bases). The CDR3 length is 14 residues. The ends were cut back, 1 base at V and 2 bases at J, with 5 bases in the middle. The V gene's germline CDR1 is SGHTA and CDR2 FQGNSA. The CDR3 sequence: CASSLGGTNEKLFF. CDR3 coding DNA: TGTGCCAGCAGCTTAGGGGGGACTAATGAAAAACTGTTTTTT.

This clonotype was seen a single time. This chain connects TRBV4-3 to TRBJ1-1; a weak D match, TRBD1 (5 bases). Germline loops: CDR1 LGHNA, CDR2 YSLEER. The CDR3 is 15 residues long. Trimming took off 1 base at V and 4 bases at J, with 13 bases between the two ends. The CDR3 region is CASSQVGGRGTEAFF. The CDR3 DNA reads as TGCGCCAGCAGCCAAGTGGGGGGAAGGGGCACTGAAGCTTTCTTT.